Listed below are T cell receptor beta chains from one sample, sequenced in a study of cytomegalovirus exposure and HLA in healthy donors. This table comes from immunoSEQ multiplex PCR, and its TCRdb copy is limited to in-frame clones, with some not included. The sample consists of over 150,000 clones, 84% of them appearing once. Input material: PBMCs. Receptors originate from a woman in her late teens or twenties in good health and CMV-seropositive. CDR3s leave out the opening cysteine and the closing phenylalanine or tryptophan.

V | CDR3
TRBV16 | ASSQSWTKSYEQY
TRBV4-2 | ASSPPQGLSGELF
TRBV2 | ASSLGPPGTEAF
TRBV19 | ASSGGHPQETQY
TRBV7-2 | ASSPGLGLGELF
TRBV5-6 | ASSHGTSGVREQF
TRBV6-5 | ASRQHAGLQETQY
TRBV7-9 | ASSQGQGGINEQF
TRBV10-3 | AISEPPRAIEGTLAKNIQY
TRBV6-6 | ASLRTSGGLETQY
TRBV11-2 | ASSLDQAGTDTQY
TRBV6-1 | ASALQVSNTEAF
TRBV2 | ASSPTGASTDTQY
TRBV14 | ASSQYAGTSSHGEQF
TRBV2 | ASSGGEGTVRNTEAF
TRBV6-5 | ASRGGLGIGNTIY
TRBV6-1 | ASSERSVNTEAF
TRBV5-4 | ASSLAGRGRTEAF
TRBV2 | ASKRTSRHTSTDTQY
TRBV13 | ASSLRGFAEAF
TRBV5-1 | ASSPGYTSGGGTGELF
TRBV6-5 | ASRAQGYT
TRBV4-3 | ASSQGGGATYEQY
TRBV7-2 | ASSSRGADRNEKLF
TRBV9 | ASSVGRGGASTDTQY
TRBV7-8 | ASSSWTSGSSYNEQF
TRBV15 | ATSREGGAAALNTIY
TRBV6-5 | ASSYRTSGGWNEQF
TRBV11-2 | ASSSRLVRGGNEQF
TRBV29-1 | SVVQPGTNYGYT
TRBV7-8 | ASSLGGGLGNTIY
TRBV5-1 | ASSPLRGYGYT
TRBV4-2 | ASSQASGGGYNEQF
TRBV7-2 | ASSPNLLAGEQY
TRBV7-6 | ASNDLRGYNEQF
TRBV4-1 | ASSHLLQGAGNIQY
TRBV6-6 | ASSYRGIGNTEAF
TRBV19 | ASSIWTSGDQETQY
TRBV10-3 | AISESRGLGQY
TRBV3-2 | ASYNEQF
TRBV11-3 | ASSPSRQPFLLYPNSPLH
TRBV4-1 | ASSPTGSNTEAF
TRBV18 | ASSPKSGNGRKLF